This T cell receptor beta chain was sequenced during a study of PD-L1 blockade in urothelial cancer. V shed 6 bases and J shed 3 bases, with 18 bases lying between them. This CDR3 spans 15 amino acids. Per germline, CDR1 SGHTA and CDR2 FQGNSA. Time point here: peripheral blood 6 weeks after treatment start. TCRdb keeps only in-frame clones here, not all; method: immunoSEQ multiplex PCR. The table records some 40,000 clones, around 90% of them present only once. Here the sequenced sample was PBMCs, taken around atezolizumab (anti-PD-L1) treatment. This chain links TRBV7-2 with TRBJ2-7; tentative D call: TRBD1 (5 bases). This sequence was found in a man aged 65 to 85 with urothelial cancer. CDR3 bases: TGTGCCAGCAGTCAGACCCTACGGACAATCTACGAGCAGTACTTC. This gives the protein CASSQTLRTIYEQYF.